This TCR beta chain was identified in a study of response to subunit inactivated influenza vaccine. Study findings and constraints: Only a handful of new T cells, the authors suggested, are recruited with each seasonal influenza vaccination.

TCRdb re-called the RT-PCR reads with MiXCR, one entry per CDR3 protein. Of around 300,000 distinct CDR3 sequences listed, 20% to 25% are singletons. Germline trimming cut 11 bases from V and 7 bases from J; bases unmatched to any gene: 7. CDR1 and CDR2 from the germline V gene are SEHNR and FQNEAQ (reference sequence). The length of the CDR3 is 12 residues. This clonotype was recorded a few times. The antigen remains unidentified. This receptor was identified in a man aged 50 to 69 who received an inactivated influenza vaccine. The chain is built from TRBV7-9 and TRBJ2-1; 8 positions match TRBD1. The sample in question was PBMCs from blood, obtained about 20 months after vaccination. The DNA of the CDR3 is TGTGCCGACGGACAGGGAAATAATGAGCAGTTCTTC. Translated, it gives CADGQGNNEQFF.